A selection of T cell receptor beta chains follows, all from one sample in a study of response to subunit inactivated influenza vaccine. Each CDR3 protein gets one entry after TCRdb re-called the RT-PCR reads with MiXCR. The profile covers about 650,000 distinct CDR3 sequences, with around 13% appearing a single time and roughly 7.6% taken by the ten largest. Sequencing used PBMCs from blood, obtained approximately 15 days before vaccination. All receptors derive from a man aged 45-65 years who received an inactivated influenza vaccine. CDR3s include the opening cysteine and the closing phenylalanine or tryptophan. D genes are given only for firm matches. Clone size appears in some rows only: once, few, many, or a class for an expanded clone.

D	V	J	size	DNA	CDR3
TRBD1	TRBV19	TRBJ2-4	few	TGTGCCAGTAGGATAGCCGGGACAGATAAAAACATTCAGTACTTC	CASRIAGTDKNIQYF
TRBD2	TRBV4-3	TRBJ2-1	few	TGCGCCAGCAGCCAGGTAGCGGGAGGGGTATCCTACAATGAGCAGTTCTTC	CASSQVAGGVSYNEQFF
TRBD2	TRBV13	TRBJ2-3	.	TGTGCCAGCAGCCCAGGGACTAGCGGGAGAATTGTTACGCAGTATTTT	CASSPGTSGRIVTQYF
TRBD1	TRBV7-2	TRBJ2-7	few	TGTGCCAGCAGCTTAGCGCCGAATAGACAGGGGTTTTCCTACGAGCAGTACTTC	CASSLAPNRQGFSYEQYF
.	TRBV15	TRBJ2-5	.	TGTGCCACCAGCCGGGGACACCAAGAGACCCAGTACTTC	CATSRGHQETQYF
.	TRBV20-1	TRBJ2-5	many	TGCAGTGCTAGCCAGGGCGCAGAGACCCAGTACTTC	CSASQGAETQYF
.	TRBV3-1	TRBJ2-7	.	TGTGCCAGCAGACCCGGGACTCCGGGCGAGCAGTACTTC	CASRPGTPGEQYF
TRBD2	TRBV6-2/TRBV6-3	TRBJ2-3	.	TGTGCCAGCAGCACCGGGACTAGCGGGAGGAGAGATACGCAGTATTTT	CASSTGTSGRRDTQYF
TRBD1	TRBV10-3	TRBJ2-3	few	TGTGCCATCAGTGACCCGGGACAGGGGGCTAAAGATACGCAGTATTTT	CAISDPGQGAKDTQYF
.	TRBV9	TRBJ2-2	.	TGTGCCTGCAGCGTAGAGCCCGTCGGGGAGCTGTTTTTT	CACSVEPVGELFF
TRBD2	TRBV12-3/TRBV12-4	TRBJ2-1	.	TGTGCCAGCAGTTCGACTAGCGGGGAGGGCAATGAGCAGTTCTTC	CASSSTSGEGNEQFF
.	TRBV11-2	TRBJ2-1	once	TGTGCCAGCAGCTTAGCAGGGGGGCATTGGAATGAGCAGTTCTTC	CASSLAGGHWNEQFF
.	TRBV28	TRBJ2-5	.	TGTGCCAGCAGCGAAAACTTGGACAGCTACCAAGAGACCCAGTACTTC	CASSENLDSYQETQYF
.	TRBV14	TRBJ2-5	.	TGTGCCAGCAGCCAAGGAATAGGCACGGGGACCCAGTACTTC	CASSQGIGTGTQYF
TRBD1	TRBV20-1	TRBJ1-1	.	TGCAGTGCTAGCCGGACAGGGGGGTGGATGAACACTGAAGCTTTCTTT	CSASRTGGWMNTEAFF
.	TRBV28	TRBJ2-4	few	TGTGCCAGCAGCCCCCCTAGAAGAGGAGTACACGTAGCCAAAAACATTCAGTACTTC	CASSPPRRGVHVAKNIQYF
TRBD1	TRBV20-1	TRBJ2-7	few	TGCAGTGCGAAGGACAGGAGCGTCTCCTACGAGCAGTACTTC	CSAKDRSVSYEQYF
.	TRBV25-1	TRBJ2-3	.	TGTGCCAGCACCGAAGGGTCCGCAAGCACAGATACGCAGTATTTT	CASTEGSASTDTQYF
TRBD1	TRBV20-1	TRBJ1-1	few	TGCAGTGCCAGCGGGGACAGGGTTGAAGCTTTCTTT	CSASGDRVEAFF
.	TRBV12-3/TRBV12-4	TRBJ1-2	many	TGTGCCAGCAGCCTGGGGGGAGTTGGCTACACCTTC	CASSLGGVGYTF
.	TRBV13	TRBJ2-3	few	TGTGCCAGCAGCTTAGGTGTGACTCCAAGTGGGGCAGATACGCAGTATTTT	CASSLGVTPSGADTQYF
TRBD1	TRBV7-2	TRBJ1-4	few	TGTGCCAGCAGCTTAGGCAGGGGGCGCGTTGAAAAACTGTTTTTT	CASSLGRGRVEKLFF
.	TRBV2	TRBJ2-1	.	TGTGCCAGCAGTAAACAGATTATCGAGCAGTTCTTC	CASSKQIIEQFF
TRBD1	TRBV3-1	TRBJ1-5	.	TGTGCCAGCAGTTCCGGACAGGAAAGTCAGCCCCAGCATTTT	CASSSGQESQPQHF
.	TRBV3-1	TRBJ1-5	.	TGTGCCAGCAGCCAAGACGGGGGCTGGCAGCCCCAGCATTTT	CASSQDGGWQPQHF
TRBD1	TRBV24-1	TRBJ2-5	.	TGTGCCACCAGTGATCCGATAACCCAGCACAGGGGGCGTGAGACCCAGTACTTC	CATSDPITQHRGRETQYF
.	TRBV30	TRBJ2-7	.	TGTGCCTGGAGTGTAAAGGAAACCTACGAGCAGTACTTC	CAWSVKETYEQYF
TRBD2	TRBV5-1	TRBJ2-1	few	TGCGCCAGCAGCCACAACGCGGGGGGAAATAACAATGAGCAGTTCTTC	CASSHNAGGNNNEQFF
TRBD1	TRBV12-3/TRBV12-4	TRBJ2-3	many	TGTGCCAGCAGGACAGGGACAGATACGCAGTATTTT	CASRTGTDTQYF
TRBD2	TRBV5-5	TRBJ2-2	.	TGTGCCAGCAGCTCTAGCGGGAGGGCTAACACCGGGGAGCTGTTTTTT	CASSSSGRANTGELFF
.	TRBV7-9	TRBJ1-1	.	TGTGCCAGCAACCCGCCGGACGGTGAAGCTTTCTTT	CASNPPDGEAFF